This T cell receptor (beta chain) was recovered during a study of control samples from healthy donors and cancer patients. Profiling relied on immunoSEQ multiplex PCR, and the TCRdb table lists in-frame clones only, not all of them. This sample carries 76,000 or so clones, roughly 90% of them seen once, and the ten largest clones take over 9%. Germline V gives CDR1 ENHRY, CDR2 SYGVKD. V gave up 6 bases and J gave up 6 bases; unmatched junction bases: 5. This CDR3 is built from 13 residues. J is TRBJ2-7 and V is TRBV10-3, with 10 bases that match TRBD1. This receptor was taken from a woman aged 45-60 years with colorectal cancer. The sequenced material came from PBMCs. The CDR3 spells CAISHGTGVEQYV. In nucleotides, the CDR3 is TGTGCCATCAGCCACGGGACAGGGGTCGAGCAGTACGTC.